This section outlines one T cell receptor (beta chain) sequence together with its context. Here immunoSEQ multiplex PCR was the method, and the copy in TCRdb shows in-frame clones only, minus some. The table shows around 130,000 clones, with less than 97% occurring only once. The sample belongs to a study of T cell changes during pregnancy in multiple sclerosis. The CDR3 is made up of 13 amino acids. Trimming pared 7 bases from V and 0 bases from J, leaving 8 bases between. Germline CDR1 is LNHDA and CDR2 is SQIVND (reference sequence). The sequence was collected from a female donor with multiple sclerosis, enrolled in a pregnancy study. This rearrangement joins TRBV19 to TRBJ2-3; D unresolved. The material was peripheral blood, obtained after pregnancy. CDR3 DNA: TGTGCCAGTAATCCCAGGAGCACAGATACGCAGTATTTT. The encoded protein is CASNPRSTDTQYF.